This T cell receptor beta chain appears in the sequencing data of a study of blood T cell repertoires in COVID-19. The overall study: The United States, Italy and Spain were the sources of the acute and convalescent COVID-19 samples. From T cells, B-cell-depleted T cells, or PBMCs came the material, which was cDNA or gDNA.

A remark on this clone: One end of the junction does not line up with germline, which may come from a read error.

The CDR3 runs 12 residues. The germline CDR1 and CDR2 sequences are MNHEY and SVGEGT. Original processing methods: For nucleated cells, counts were estimated from reference gene primer amplification. Profiled with immunoSEQ multiplex PCR; TCRdb holds only in-frame clones, not every one. The D gene and trimming were derived from the DNA, and the V and J assignments and clone size from that table. This sample has over 200,000 clones, with 88% found just once. The receptor was isolated from a human donor in a cohort sampled during active COVID-19. Source material: peripheral blood. V usage is TRBV6-2 or TRBV6-3 and J usage is TRBJ1-5; 7 bases map to TRBD1. CDR3 nucleotides: TGTGCCAGCAGTTCAGGGGGACCGCGAGTCGTATTT. This codes for CASSSGGPRVVF.